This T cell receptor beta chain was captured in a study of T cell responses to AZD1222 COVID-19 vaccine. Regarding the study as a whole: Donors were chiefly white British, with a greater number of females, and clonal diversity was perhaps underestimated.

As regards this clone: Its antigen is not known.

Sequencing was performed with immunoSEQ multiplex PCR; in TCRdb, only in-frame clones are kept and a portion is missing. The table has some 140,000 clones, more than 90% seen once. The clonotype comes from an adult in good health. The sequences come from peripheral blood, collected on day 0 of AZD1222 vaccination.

In DNA form, the CDR3 reads TGTGCCAGCAGCCCTAGACGAGGGGGAAACACCGGGGAGCTGTTTTTT. Its protein is CASSPRRGGNTGELFF. The J gene is TRBJ2-2, the V gene TRBV6-2 or TRBV6-3; the D gene is possibly TRBD1 (6 bases). Trimming removed 6 bases at V and 2 bases at J, with 16 bases between. From germline, CDR1 is MNHEY and CDR2 SVGEGT. The CDR3 totals 16 residues.